These 2 T cell receptor beta chains came from one sample sequenced in a study of CD4 T cells in relation to SARS-CoV-2 and coronaviruses. This table comes from immunoSEQ multiplex PCR, and its TCRdb copy is limited to in-frame clones, with some not included. Of about 15,000 clones in the sample, 82% were seen once. Before the COVID-19 pandemic, during about 2011-2019, CD4+ T cells were taken from unexposed donors. The cells were cultured for roughly 11 days before CD4+ T cells were isolated. These receptors have no identified antigens. Sequenced: CD4+ T cells from PBMCs, cultured in vitro. Source of these receptors: a human donor in good health.

The chain combines TRBV5-6 with TRBJ1-3; TRBD1 aligns across 8 bases. This CDR3 is built from 15 residues. Unmatched junction bases numbered 5, after V lost 3 bases and J lost 3 bases. CDR1 and CDR2 (germline): SGHDT, YYEEEE. The DNA for the CDR3 is TGTGCCAGCAGCTGGTTTGACAGGGGTGGAAACACCATATATTTT. Its translation: CASSWFDRGGNTIYF.

The chain couples TRBV5-4 to TRBJ1-1; TRBD1 agrees at 9 bases. The CDR3 runs 14 residues. After removal of 6 bases from V and 4 bases from J, the junction contained 7 bases not matched to a gene. Germline CDR1 is SGHNT and CDR2 is YYREEE (reference sequence). The CDR3 is CASTLGQGITEAFF. The CDR3 DNA follows: TGTGCCAGCACCCTCGGACAGGGGATCACTGAAGCTTTCTTT.